What follows are 24 T cell receptor beta chains derived from one specimen sequenced in a study of T cell responses to AZD1222 COVID-19 vaccine. Assay used: immunoSEQ multiplex PCR; TCRdb lists only in-frame clones, some missing. Among fewer than 120,000 clones listed, around 81% were seen once. Sequenced material: peripheral blood, taken on day 0 of AZD1222 vaccination. The receptors were sampled from an adult in good health.

This clone was seen only a few times. V and J are TRBV2 and TRBJ1-4; TRBD1 is a possible D gene (6 bases). Germline V gene data show CDR1 as SNHLY and CDR2 as FYNNEI. This CDR3 has 15 residues. The germline V and J ends were trimmed by 9 bases and 8 bases, with 22 bases remaining between them. CDR3: CARGAGVGRGEKLFF. The CDR3, as DNA: TGTGCCAGGGGGGCAGGGGTTGGGCGTGGAGAAAAACTGTTTTTT.

This chain joins TRBV28 and TRBJ1-1; D unresolved. V lost 7 bases to trimming and J lost 0 bases, with 6 bases between them. The CDR3 runs to 12 residues. The germline gives CDR1 MDHEN, CDR2 SYDVKM. For the CDR3, the DNA is TGTGCCAGCAACGACATGAACACTGAAGCTTTCTTT. Translating gives CASNDMNTEAFF.

The rearrangement links TRBV9 to TRBJ2-5; 10 bases map to TRBD1. This CDR3 spans 19 amino acids. Germline CDR1 reads SGDLS; CDR2 reads YYNGEE. J lost 1 base, V lost 0 bases, and 12 bases had no gene match. The CDR3 reads CASSVGRDRGLTGQETQYF. As DNA, the CDR3 is TGTGCCAGCAGCGTAGGCCGGGACAGGGGACTAACCGGCCAAGAGACCCAGTACTTC. The full variable domain, its missing parts supplied by reference TRBV9 and TRBJ2-5, is DSGVTQTPKHLITATGQRVTLRCSPRSGDLSVYWYQQSLDQGLQFLIQYYNGEERAKGNILERFSAQQFPDLHSELNLSSLELGDSALYFCASSVGRDRGLTGQETQYFGPGTRLLVL.

This chain connects TRBV4-1 to TRBJ2-7; D gene unclear. V was cut by 0 bases and J by 5 bases, with 2 bases left in between. CDR3 length: 11 residues. The germline V gene encodes CDR1 MGHRA and CDR2 YSYEKL. The CDR3: CASSQDHEQYF. The DNA for the CDR3 is TGCGCCAGCAGCCAAGACCACGAGCAGTACTTC.

The chain carries TRBV6-5 and TRBJ2-7, with 9 bases that match TRBD1. Germline CDR1 reads MNHEY; CDR2 reads SVGAGI. This CDR3 is 15 amino acids long. V lost 8 bases, J lost 7 bases, and 15 bases stayed unmatched. CDR3 nucleotides: TGTGCCAGCTTAGAACCGGGACAGGGAGTAATAGAGCAGTACTTC. It specifies CASLEPGQGVIEQYF.

The chain uses TRBV7-2 and TRBJ1-4, with D possibly matching TRBD1 (5 bases). The CDR3 has 15 residues. Trimming shortened V by 5 bases and J by 6 bases, and 16 bases separated the two germline ends. Germline lookup yields CDR1 SGHTA and CDR2 FQGNSA. The CDR3 is CASSKTGVGDEKLFF. As DNA, the CDR3 is TGTGCCAGCAGCAAGACGGGGGTGGGAGATGAAAAACTGTTTTTT.

The chain has TRBV7-2 and TRBJ2-7, with D hard to call. This CDR3 region has 12 residues. The ends were cut back, 5 bases at V and 0 bases at J, with 5 bases in the middle. CDR1 is SGHTA, CDR2 FQGNSA, per germline. The chain's CDR3 is CASSEFSYEQYF. The CDR3 nucleotides read TGTGCCAGCAGCGAATTCTCCTACGAGCAGTACTTC.

The chain joins TRBV5-1 to TRBJ2-5; the match to TRBD1 covers 10 bases. This CDR3 has 16 amino acids. V was clipped by 4 bases and J by 4 bases; unmatched bases: 10. Germline V gene lookup returns CDR1 SGHRS and CDR2 YFSETQ. DNA of the CDR3: TGCGCCAGCAGCGTAGGGCCGACAGGGGGCGTAGAGACCCAGTACTTC. The encoded protein is CASSVGPTGGVETQYF.

This clone has a handful of counts. The rearrangement links TRBV28 to TRBJ2-2; 8 positions match TRBD2. With V trimmed by 5 bases and J by 6 bases, 5 bases remained unmatched. The V gene's germline CDR1 is MDHEN and CDR2 SYDVKM. The CDR3 contains 14 residues. The CDR3, as DNA: TGTGCCAGCAGTGAGGGCGGGGGGCCCGGGGAGCTGTTTTTT. Amino acids: CASSEGGGPGELFF.

The chain recombines TRBV14 with TRBJ1-1; 9 bases are a match to TRBD1. This CDR3 comprises 15 residues. CDR1 and CDR2 from the germline V gene are SGHDN and FVKESK. With V trimmed by 2 bases and J by 11 bases, 12 bases remained unmatched. The DNA of the CDR3 is TGTGCCAGCAGCCAATCTGGGACAGGGCTACGTAGGGCTTTCTTT. The encoded protein is CASSQSGTGLRRAFF.

The rearrangement uses TRBV19 and TRBJ1-5, with D perhaps matching TRBD1 (5 bases). This CDR3 is 14 amino acids long. Looked up from germline, CDR1 is LNHDA and CDR2 is SQIVND (reference sequence). Trimming took 6 bases from V and 0 from J, leaving 9 bases between them. The CDR3 loop is CASRRQSSNQPQHF. The CDR3 DNA is TGTGCCAGTAGGAGACAGTCTAGCAATCAGCCCCAGCATTTT.

This chain uses TRBV11-2 with TRBJ1-2; 8 bases agree with TRBD1. Trimming took 0 bases from V and 7 from J; bases not matched to a gene: 4. CDR1 and CDR2 from the germline V gene are SGHAT and FQNNGV. The CDR3 spans 14 residues. The CDR3 DNA follows: TGTGCCAGCAGCTTAGATCGGACAGGGCTTGGCTACACCTTC. Translated: CASSLDRTGLGYTF. Full variable domain (remainder filled in from reference TRBV11-2 and TRBJ1-2): EAGVAQSPRYKIIEKRQSVAFWCNPISGHATLYWYQQILGQGPKLLIQFQNNGVVDDSQLPKDRFSAERLKGVDSTLKIQPAKLEDSAVYLCASSLDRTGLGYTFGSGTRLTVV.

V gene TRBV28 combines with J gene TRBJ2-3; 11 nucleotides line up with TRBD2. The V gene end was trimmed by 3 bases and the J gene end by 7 bases; junction bases not matched to a gene: 3. Germline CDR1 is MDHEN and CDR2 is SYDVKM. The CDR3 is made up of 14 amino acids. This CDR3 is CASSLSSGRHTQYF. The CDR3, as DNA: TGTGCCAGCAGTTTGTCTAGCGGGAGGCATACGCAGTATTTT.

The CDR3 DNA reads as TGTGCCAGCAGCGTAAATGTTGGAAACACCATATATTTT. As protein: CASSVNVGNTIYF. The chain carries TRBV9 and TRBJ1-3; D gene unclear. CDR3 size: 13 residues. Germline lookup yields CDR1 SGDLS and CDR2 YYNGEE. Trimming pared 1 base from V and 3 bases from J, leaving 5 bases between.

V is TRBV7-9 and J is TRBJ1-3; possibly TRBD1 for D (5 bases). Germline lookup yields CDR1 SEHNR and CDR2 FQNEAQ (reference sequence). V was clipped by 0 bases and J by 4 bases, with 7 bases between them. The CDR3 has 14 amino acids. The CDR3: CASSLASGGNTIYF. The CDR3 DNA follows: TGTGCCAGCAGCTTAGCGTCAGGGGGAAACACCATATATTTT.

The chain couples TRBV27 to TRBJ2-1; no firm D call. V lost 2 bases and J 5 bases, leaving 13 bases between the germline ends. CDR1 is MNHEY and CDR2 is SMNVEV in the germline V gene (reference sequence). This CDR3 comprises 15 residues. CDR3 bases: TGTGCCAGCAGTTTAAACCACCCCCTCGACAATGAGCAGTTCTTC. This codes for CASSLNHPLDNEQFF.

This chain joins TRBV4-3 and TRBJ2-1; the D gene is possibly TRBD1 (6 bases). This CDR3 is built from 16 residues. V was clipped by 0 bases and J by 7 bases, with 16 bases between them. Germline V gene sequence: CDR1 LGHNA, CDR2 YSLEER. As DNA, the CDR3 is TGCGCCAGCAGCCAAGATGGGACAAGGGGCCTTAATGAGCAGTTCTTC. Its translation is CASSQDGTRGLNEQFF.

V gene TRBV6-6 combines with J gene TRBJ2-7; no reliable D call. This CDR3 comprises 13 residues. Germline V gene sequence: CDR1 MNHNY, CDR2 SVGAGI (reference sequence). Trimming cost V 0 bases and J 6 bases, with 9 bases left between them. The CDR3 protein is CASSYSSWGEQYF. CDR3 nucleotide sequence: TGTGCCAGCAGTTACTCCTCTTGGGGCGAGCAGTACTTC.

The V and J genes are TRBV4-1 and TRBJ1-6; D is ambiguous. The V gene's germline CDR1 is MGHRA and CDR2 YSYEKL. Trimming stripped 8 bases from V and 6 bases from J, with 20 bases between. The CDR3 extends over 16 amino acids. The CDR3 here is CASSSPTASRNSPLHF. The CDR3 bases are TGCGCCAGCTCCTCCCCGACGGCCTCGCGTAATTCACCCCTCCACTTT.

In this sample, this clone turned up once. V and J are TRBV5-4 and TRBJ1-1; a possible D gene is TRBD1 (6 bases). Trimming removed 4 bases at V and 0 bases at J, with 13 bases between. The CDR3 consists of 15 residues. Germline V gene sequence: CDR1 SGHNT, CDR2 YYREEE (reference sequence). CDR3 nucleotides: TGTGCCAGCAGCAGGGGGGGACACATGAACACTGAAGCTTTCTTT. This sequence encodes CASSRGGHMNTEAFF.

The rearrangement links TRBV5-1 to TRBJ2-3, with 10 positions matching TRBD2. There are 17 residues in the CDR3. V dropped 0 bases and J dropped 0; count of bases not matched to a gene: 4. CDR1 is SGHRS, CDR2 YFSETQ, per germline. The CDR3 nucleotides read TGCGCCAGCAGCTTGGCCAAGCGGGGGGGCAGCACAGATACGCAGTATTTT. This translates into CASSLAKRGGSTDTQYF.

The table lists this clone with a few counts. The chain links TRBV30 to TRBJ1-6; D might be TRBD1 (5 bases). Trimming stripped 7 bases from V and 6 bases from J, with 10 bases between. CDR3 length equals 12 residues. Germline CDR1 GTSNPN, CDR2 SVGIG (reference sequence). The CDR3 sequence: CASRQTNSPLHF. The DNA of the CDR3 is TGTGCCTCTCGACAGACTAATTCACCCCTCCACTTT.

DNA of the CDR3: TGTGCCAGCAGCTTATCACCTGGGGCCACAGATACGCAGTATTTT. Translated: CASSLSPGATDTQYF. The chain combines TRBV7-2 with TRBJ2-3; a weak D match, TRBD1 (5 bases). CDR3 size: 15 residues. Germline CDR1 is SGHTA and CDR2 is FQGNSA. V lost 2 bases and J 2 bases, leaving 11 bases between the germline ends.

The chain recombines TRBV28 with TRBJ2-3; TRBD2 agrees at 8 bases. This CDR3 has 12 amino acids. V was clipped by 8 bases and J by 3 bases; unmatched bases: 1. Germline V lookup: CDR1 MDHEN, CDR2 SYDVKM. CDR3: CASREGTDTQYF. As DNA, the CDR3 is TGTGCCAGCCGGGAGGGGACAGATACGCAGTATTTT.